The subject of this entry is one T cell receptor beta chain. This specimen comes from a study of T cells in Graves' hyperthyroidism and ophthalmopathy. Per the germline V gene, CDR1 is SQVTM and CDR2 is ANQGSEA. V lost 4 bases and J lost 3; bases outside the gene matches: 7. The CDR3 is 14 residues long. What was amplified from RNA transcripts were TCR beta CDR3 regions. A first-round RT-PCR of the TCR CDR3 used the HTBI primer set. One entry per CDR3 protein, called by TCRdb with MiXCR from the multiplex PCR reads. The sample records roughly 750,000 distinct CDR3 sequences, 15% to 20% being singletons.

The rearrangement joins TRBV29-1 to TRBJ2-7, with TRBD1 matching over 9 bases. The receptor was derived from a man younger than 30 with Graves' hyperthyroidism. Source material: blood. The CDR3 sequence is CSVVPTGGGYEQYF. The CDR3 DNA reads as TGCAGCGTTGTCCCGACAGGGGGAGGCTACGAGCAGTACTTC.